The 28 T cell receptor beta chains presented below share a single source sample, sequenced in a study of T cell responses to AZD1222 COVID-19 vaccine. Clones were sequenced by immunoSEQ multiplex PCR, and TCRdb holds only the in-frame ones, with some missing. The sample shows some 180,000 clones, 85% to 95% of them seen only once. The input for sequencing was peripheral blood, taken 28 days after the second AZD1222 dose. The receptors derive from an adult who received the AZD1222 COVID-19 vaccine.

The chain combines TRBV5-1 with TRBJ2-3; 8 nucleotides match TRBD2. The length of the CDR3 is 16 residues. Germline CDR1 reads SGHRS; CDR2 reads YFSETQ. The ends lost 0 bases at V and 4 bases at J; junction bases unmatched: 7. The DNA for the CDR3 is TGCGCCAGCAGCTTGGGTCGGGAGGGAGGGCCAGATACGCAGTATTTT. Translated: CASSLGREGGPDTQYF. Complete variable domain (other parts from reference TRBV5-1 and TRBJ2-3): KAGVTQTPRYLIKTRGQQVTLSCSPISGHRSVSWYQQTPGQGLQFLFEYFSETQRNKGNFPGRFSGRQFSNSRSEMNVSTLELGDSALYLCASSLGREGGPDTQYFGPGTRLTVL.

The chain combines TRBV27 with TRBJ1-2; D possibly corresponds to TRBD1 (6 bases). The germline V gene encodes CDR1 MNHEY and CDR2 SMNVEV (reference sequence). There are 14 residues in the CDR3. The V end was cut by 3 bases, the J end by 9 bases, with 17 bases between. CDR3 coding DNA: TGTGCCAGCAGTTTGGGGGGGGACACTATCAGCTACACCTTC. It yields the protein CASSLGGDTISYTF.

This chain joins TRBV30 and TRBJ2-2; 8 bases agree with TRBD2. Germline loops: CDR1 GTSNPN, CDR2 SVGIG (reference sequence). This CDR3 has 14 residues. J gave up 6 bases and V 2 bases, and 5 bases lay outside the gene matches. The DNA for the CDR3 is TGTGCCTGGAGTCCGGGACTAGTGTCCGGGGAGCTGTTTTTT. It translates to CAWSPGLVSGELFF. The full variable domain, in which reference TRBV30 and TRBJ2-2 provide the parts outside the CDR3, is SQTIHQWPATLVQPVGSPLSLECTVEGTSNPNLYWYRQAAGRGLQLLFYSVGIGQISSEVPQNLSASRPQDRQFILSSKKLLLSDSGFYLCAWSPGLVSGELFFGEGSRLTVL.

The chain uses TRBV7-2 and TRBJ1-5; 7 positions match TRBD1. CDR1 and CDR2 (germline): SGHTA, FQGNSA. V shed 1 base and J 0 bases; nucleotides not matched to a gene: 0. There are 15 residues in the CDR3. CDR3 sequence: CASSLGDSSNQPQHF. CDR3 DNA sequence: TGTGCCAGCAGCTTAGGGGACAGTAGCAATCAGCCCCAGCATTTT.

The chain links TRBV30 to TRBJ2-7, with 9 bases identical to TRBD1. Trimming cost V 1 base and J 5 bases; bases outside gene matches: 0. Germline loops: CDR1 GTSNPN, CDR2 SVGIG (reference sequence). The CDR3 is 12 amino acids. The CDR3 here is CAWSGDRDEQYF. The CDR3 DNA reads as TGTGCCTGGAGTGGGGACAGGGACGAGCAGTACTTC.

The chain links TRBV3-1 (or the pseudogene TRBV3-2) to TRBJ2-3; 16 nucleotides agree with TRBD2. Germline CDR1 reads LGHDT; CDR2 reads YNNKEL (reference sequence). CDR3 length: 21 amino acids. Trimming at V came to 2 bases and at J to 6 bases, leaving 17 bases not matched to a gene. CDR3 bases: TGTGCCAGCAGCCAACGGGCCGGGACTAGCGGGGGGGCCAGGTTCCGGGATACGCAGTATTTT. Translated, it gives CASSQRAGTSGGARFRDTQYF.

The chain combines TRBV4-1 with TRBJ1-2; TRBD1 aligns across 9 bases. The junction had 4 bases not matched to a gene; V was cut back by 6 bases and J by 8 bases. Per germline, CDR1 MGHRA and CDR2 YSYEKL. The CDR3 loop spans 12 amino acids. The CDR3 sequence: CASRRTGDGYTF. The CDR3 bases are TGCGCCAGCAGACGGACAGGGGACGGCTACACCTTC.

The chain is built from TRBV19 and TRBJ2-2; D may correspond to TRBD1 or TRBD2 (5 bases each). This CDR3 has 16 residues. V lost 4 bases and J 3 bases, leaving 15 bases between the germline ends. Per germline, CDR1 LNHDA and CDR2 SQIVND (reference sequence). The CDR3 DNA reads TGTGCCAGTAGTAGGTCTCCGAGGGGAGACACCGGGGAGCTGTTTTTT. Translating it yields CASSRSPRGDTGELFF.

The chain carries TRBV19 and TRBJ1-1; D perhaps matches TRBD1 (6 bases). The CDR3 covers 15 residues. From germline, CDR1 is LNHDA and CDR2 SQIVND (reference sequence). Trimming removed 0 bases from V and 4 bases from J, with 12 bases in between. The CDR3 DNA is TGTGCCAGTAGTATAGAGCAGGGGATTTCCACTGAAGCTTTCTTT. Translation: CASSIEQGISTEAFF.

Concerning this clone: The same CDR3 is also encoded by other DNA sequences in this sample. The chain couples TRBV5-1 to TRBJ2-2; D gene uncertain. CDR1 SGHRS and CDR2 YFSETQ come from the germline V gene. V shed 0 bases and J shed 2 bases, with 5 bases lying between them. This CDR3 region has 14 residues. The CDR3 nucleotides read TGCGCCAGCAGCTTGGGTCAAAACACCGGGGAGCTGTTTTTT. It encodes CASSLGQNTGELFF.

The V and J genes are TRBV7-2 and TRBJ2-3; D is unclear. CDR1 is SGHTA, CDR2 FQGNSA, per germline. Trimming cost V 2 bases and J 5 bases, with 8 bases left between them. This CDR3 region has 13 residues. The CDR3 protein is CASSLFARDTQYF. In DNA, the CDR3 is TGTGCCAGCAGCTTATTCGCCAGAGATACGCAGTATTTT.

The chain has TRBV21-1 and TRBJ2-3; the table's D gene call, TRBD1, was not cross checked with the DNA. TRBV21-1 has pseudogene status. The CDR3 has 17 residues. The CDR3 DNA follows: TGTGCCAGCAGCAAGCCAGACACAGGGGTCAGGACAGATACGCAGTATTTT. Protein sequence: CASSKPDTGVRTDTQYF.

V is TRBV28 and J is TRBJ2-2, with unresolved D. Germline CDR1 MDHEN, CDR2 SYDVKM. V was pared by 2 bases and J by 1 base, with 14 bases between. The CDR3 spans 17 residues. This CDR3 is CASSLRLDSLNTGELFF. CDR3 DNA sequence: TGTGCCAGCAGTTTACGATTAGACTCATTGAACACCGGGGAGCTGTTTTTT.

This chain's CDR3 is CATSRGPQGASEKLFF. CDR3 DNA: TGTGCCACCAGCAGAGGCCCTCAGGGGGCAAGTGAAAAACTGTTTTTT. The chain carries TRBV15 and TRBJ1-4; TRBD1 agrees at 8 bases. The junction had 8 bases not matched to a gene; V was cut back by 1 base and J by 7 bases. The germline CDR1 and CDR2 sequences are LNHNV and YYDKDF (reference sequence). CDR3 size: 16 residues. Filled out from reference TRBV15 and TRBJ1-4, the complete variable domain reads DAMVIQNPRYQVTQFGKPVTLSCSQTLNHNVMYWYQQKSSQAPKLLFHYYDKDFNNEADTPDNFQSRRPNTSFCFLDIRSPGLGDTAMYLCATSRGPQGASEKLFFGSGTQLSVL.

V and J are TRBV5-1 and TRBJ2-3; 13 bases align to TRBD2. Germline CDR1 and CDR2: SGHRS and YFSETQ. This CDR3 contains 17 residues. The V and J ends lost 3 bases and 3 bases, in that order; junction bases with no gene match: 7. The CDR3 nucleotides read TGCGCCAGCAGCTCTGGGACTAGCGGGATAGGGACAGATACGCAGTATTTT. This sequence encodes CASSSGTSGIGTDTQYF.

The V and J genes are TRBV4-2 and TRBJ1-3; D might be TRBD1 (5 bases). The CDR3 sequence is 15 residues long. Trimming took off 1 base at V and 2 bases at J, with 9 bases between the two ends. Looked up from germline, CDR1 is LGHNA and CDR2 is YNFKEQ. CDR3 sequence: CASSQGGEPGNTIYF. The CDR3 DNA reads TGTGCCAGCAGCCAAGGGGGGGAACCTGGAAACACCATATATTTT.

The rearrangement links TRBV4-1 to TRBJ2-1, with 7 positions matching TRBD2. This CDR3 is built from 15 residues. Germline V gene lookup returns CDR1 MGHRA and CDR2 YSYEKL. The junction had 9 bases not matched to a gene; V was cut back by 1 base and J by 9 bases. The CDR3 nucleotides are TGCGCCAGCAGCCAAGCCTTAATGGGGGGGAGTGAGCAGTTCTTC. It codes for CASSQALMGGSEQFF.

This chain connects TRBV2 to TRBJ1-5; no clear D. Per the germline V gene, CDR1 is SNHLY and CDR2 is FYNNEI. The germline V and J ends were trimmed by 3 bases and 1 base, with 10 bases remaining between them. The length of the CDR3 is 15 residues. The CDR3 here is CASSEEGRSNQPQHF. The CDR3 DNA reads TGTGCCAGCAGTGAGGAGGGTAGGAGCAATCAGCCCCAGCATTTT.

The rearrangement uses TRBV28 and TRBJ1-3; TRBD1 is a possible D gene (5 bases). Germline CDR1 MDHEN, CDR2 SYDVKM. The length of the CDR3 is 17 residues. Trimming cost V 5 bases and J 4 bases, with 21 bases left between them. The CDR3 sequence: CASSSAGLSTLGNTIYF. In nucleotides, the CDR3 is TGTGCCAGCAGTAGCGCAGGGCTCTCTACGTTGGGAAACACCATATATTTT.

The J gene is TRBJ1-2, the V gene TRBV28, with D perhaps TRBD1 (5 bases). V shed 6 bases and J shed 4 bases, with 12 bases lying between them. Germline V gene data show CDR1 as MDHEN and CDR2 as SYDVKM. This CDR3 spans 13 amino acids. Written as DNA, the CDR3 is TGTGCCAGCAGATCAGGGATTCTCTATGGCTACACCTTC. Translating gives CASRSGILYGYTF.

The J gene is TRBJ2-2, the V gene TRBV5-1; D perhaps matches TRBD2 (6 bases). Germline lookup yields CDR1 SGHRS and CDR2 YFSETQ. Trimming shortened V by 2 bases and J by 6 bases, and 11 bases separated the two germline ends. The CDR3 extends over 14 amino acids. The CDR3 region is CASSFLGEAGELFF. In DNA, the CDR3 is TGCGCCAGCAGCTTTTTAGGGGAGGCCGGGGAGCTGTTTTTT.

The J gene is TRBJ1-3, the V gene TRBV9; D remains ambiguous. V was cut by 0 bases and J by 0 bases, with 13 bases left in between. The CDR3 has 17 residues. Germline V gene sequence: CDR1 SGDLS, CDR2 YYNGEE. In nucleotides, the CDR3 is TGTGCCAGCAGCGTAGTTCCCGAGCCGAGCTCTGGAAACACCATATATTTT. Protein: CASSVVPEPSSGNTIYF.

The rearrangement joins TRBV5-1 to TRBJ2-5; D is unclear. V shed 4 bases and J shed 5 bases, with 12 bases lying between them. This CDR3 is 13 amino acids long. Germline CDR1 SGHRS, CDR2 YFSETQ. The CDR3 here is CASSGGAAETQYF. Written as DNA, the CDR3 is TGCGCCAGCAGCGGCGGAGCCGCGGAGACCCAGTACTTC. Full variable domain (rest looked up from reference TRBV5-1 and TRBJ2-5): KAGVTQTPRYLIKTRGQQVTLSCSPISGHRSVSWYQQTPGQGLQFLFEYFSETQRNKGNFPGRFSGRQFSNSRSEMNVSTLELGDSALYLCASSGGAAETQYFGPGTRLLVL.

J is TRBJ2-3 and V is TRBV4-1, with 10 bases fitting TRBD2. This CDR3 has 20 residues. V shed 0 bases and J 5 bases; nucleotides not matched to a gene: 17. Germline V gene lookup returns CDR1 MGHRA and CDR2 YSYEKL. The CDR3 reads CASSQDSRRGAGGLGDTQYF. CDR3 coding DNA: TGCGCCAGCAGCCAAGATTCCCGCCGGGGAGCGGGGGGGTTGGGAGATACGCAGTATTTT.

The chain couples TRBV11-2 to TRBJ2-5; a possible D gene is TRBD2 (5 bases). CDR3 length equals 16 residues. The V end lost 0 bases, the J end lost 6 bases, and 17 bases lay between the germline ends. Germline V gene lookup returns CDR1 SGHAT and CDR2 FQNNGV. In nucleotides, the CDR3 is TGTGCCAGCAGCTTAGAATTTTTCGGGGTTGGAAAGACCCAGTACTTC. Amino acid sequence: CASSLEFFGVGKTQYF. Using reference TRBV11-2 and TRBJ2-5 for the parts outside the CDR3, the full variable domain is EAGVAQSPRYKIIEKRQSVAFWCNPISGHATLYWYQQILGQGPKLLIQFQNNGVVDDSQLPKDRFSAERLKGVDSTLKIQPAKLEDSAVYLCASSLEFFGVGKTQYFGPGTRLLVL.

This clone was observed a single time. This sample also contains other DNA sequences that code for the same CDR3. The chain recombines TRBV3-1 (or the pseudogene TRBV3-2) with TRBJ2-5, with D uncertain. Germline V gene data show CDR1 as LGHDT and CDR2 as YNNKEL (reference sequence). The germline V and J ends were trimmed by 4 bases and 4 bases, with 4 bases remaining between them. This CDR3 spans 11 amino acids. The CDR3, as DNA: TGTGCCAGCAGCCTTGGAGAGACCCAGTACTTC. Encoded protein: CASSLGETQYF.

This sequence joins TRBV6-2 or TRBV6-3 and TRBJ1-5; D is ambiguous. The CDR3 spans 14 residues. Germline CDR1 is MNHEY and CDR2 is SVGEGT. V gave up 2 bases and J gave up 2 bases, with 7 bases separating them. The CDR3 DNA reads as TGTGCCAGCAGTTACCCTACCGGCAATCAGCCCCAGCATTTT. Translation: CASSYPTGNQPQHF.

The rearrangement uses TRBV20-1 and TRBJ1-6; possibly TRBD1 for D (6 bases). The germline CDR1 and CDR2 sequences are DFQATT and SNEGSKA (reference sequence). The V end was cut by 3 bases, the J end by 8 bases, with 14 bases between. The CDR3 spans 14 residues. CDR3 coding DNA: TGCAGTGCTAGTTTTGCAGGGGTGGATTCACCCCTCCACTTT. Protein product: CSASFAGVDSPLHF.